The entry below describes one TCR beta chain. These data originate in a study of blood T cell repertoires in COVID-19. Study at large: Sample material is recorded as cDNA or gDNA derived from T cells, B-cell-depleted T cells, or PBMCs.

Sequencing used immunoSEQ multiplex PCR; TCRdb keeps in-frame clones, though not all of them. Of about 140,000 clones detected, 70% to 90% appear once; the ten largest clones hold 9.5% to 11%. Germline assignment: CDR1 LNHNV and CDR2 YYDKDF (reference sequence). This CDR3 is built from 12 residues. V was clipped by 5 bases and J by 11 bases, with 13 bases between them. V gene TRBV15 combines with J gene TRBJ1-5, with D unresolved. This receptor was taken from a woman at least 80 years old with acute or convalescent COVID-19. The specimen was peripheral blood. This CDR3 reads CATSPGAGAQHF. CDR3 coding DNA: TGTGCCACCAGCCCGGGTGCCGGAGCCCAGCATTTT.